The 10 T cell receptor beta chains given below trace back to one sample, sequenced in a study of T cells in Graves' hyperthyroidism and ophthalmopathy (dated by TCRdb to the late 2010s). Library preparation was by multiplex PCR. The data were produced on an Illumina HiSeq 2000. The TCR beta CDR3 regions were amplified from RNA transcripts. The TCR CDR3 was subjected to a first round of RT-PCR using the HTBI primer set and the Qiagen OneStep RT-PCR kit. In-frame beta chains were kept once TCRdb had trimmed the public reads at Q25 with fastp and called clones with MiXCR. Every CDR3 protein is listed once, alongside the most common genes and DNA of its rows. The sample table holds 200,000 to 250,000 distinct CDR3 sequences, of which approximately 16% were seen once. About 50% of the sample comes from the top ten. The material sequenced was blood. The receptors were gathered from a woman in her fifties or sixties with Graves' hyperthyroidism.

At least ten counts were recorded for this clonotype. The gene calls are TRBV6-1 and TRBJ1-1; D is unclear. Per the germline V gene, CDR1 is MNHNS and CDR2 is SASEGT. The CDR3 sequence is 13 residues long. Trimming removed 6 bases from V and 1 base from J, with 9 bases in between. The chain's CDR3 is CASRNTENTEAFF. CDR3 DNA sequence: TGTGCCAGCAGAAACACAGAGAACACTGAAGCTTTCTTT.

By share, this clonotype ranks as medium-sized. The chain has TRBV12-3 or TRBV12-4 and TRBJ1-1, with D unresolved. The CDR3 runs to 13 residues. The V and J ends lost 7 bases and 2 bases respectively, with 11 bases between them. CDR3 protein: CASTPNANTEAFF. The CDR3 nucleotides are TGTGCCAGCACCCCCAACGCCAACACTGAAGCTTTCTTT.

This clonotype was picked up a small number of times. V is TRBV7-9 and J is TRBJ2-1; tentatively, D is TRBD2 (6 bases). CDR1 and CDR2 (germline): SEHNR, FQNEAQ (reference sequence). CDR3 size: 13 residues. V was shortened by 5 bases and J by 6 bases, with 11 bases between the two germline ends. Here the CDR3 DNA reads TGTGCCAGCAGCATGACGGGAGTCAATGAGCAGTTCTTC. This sequence encodes CASSMTGVNEQFF.

The chain combines TRBV11-2 with TRBJ1-4; no firm D call. CDR1 is SGHAT, CDR2 FQNNGV, per germline. The CDR3 contains 14 residues. Trimming shortened V by 1 base and J by 8 bases, and 11 bases separated the two germline ends. CDR3 nucleotide sequence: TGTGCCAGCAGCTTAGCGGTGGGTGGAGAAAAACTGTTTTTT. Protein sequence: CASSLAVGGEKLFF.

In its sample, this clonotype was seen a few times. The chain uses TRBV28 and TRBJ2-7; D uncertain. With 3 bases removed from V and 6 bases from J, the gap between germline ends came to 9 bases. The germline V gene has CDR1 MDHEN and CDR2 SYDVKM. There are 12 residues in the CDR3. The CDR3 DNA follows: TGTGCCAGCAGTTTGGCGTCCATCGAGCAGTACTTC. Its protein is CASSLASIEQYF. Filled out from reference TRBV28 and TRBJ2-7, the complete variable domain reads DVKVTQSSRYLVKRTGEKVFLECVQDMDHENMFWYRQDPGLGLRLIYFSYDVKMKEKGDIPEGYSVSREKKERFSLILESASTNQTSMYLCASSLASIEQYFGPGTRLTVT.

Ten or more counts support this clonotype. V usage is TRBV20-1 and J usage is TRBJ2-1, with D possibly matching TRBD1 (6 bases). V gave up 6 bases and J gave up 4 bases, with 16 bases separating them. Germline V gene sequence: CDR1 DFQATT, CDR2 SNEGSKA (reference sequence). The length of the CDR3 is 14 residues. As DNA, the CDR3 is TGCAGTGCGGAGGAACAGGACAGTTACAATGAGCAGTTCTTC. Amino acid sequence: CSAEEQDSYNEQFF.

The table lists this clonotype with a few counts. The chain uses TRBV18 and TRBJ2-7; tentatively, D is TRBD2 (5 bases). Deletions cut 2 bases from V and 3 bases from J, with 11 bases between. Germline CDR1 and CDR2: KGHSH and LQKENI. The CDR3 loop spans 14 amino acids. The CDR3 region has the DNA TGTGCCAGCTCACCAGGGAGTTTGAACTACGAGCAGTACTTC. Translated, it gives CASSPGSLNYEQYF.

The CDR3 reads CASSQKSGTSTDTQYF. CDR3 DNA sequence: TGTGCCAGCAGCCAAAAATCCGGGACTAGCACAGATACGCAGTATTTT. V gene TRBV4-2 combines with J gene TRBJ2-3; D possibly corresponds to TRBD2 (6 bases). The length of the CDR3 is 16 residues. The V end was cut by 2 bases, the J end by 0 bases, with 12 bases between. CDR1 and CDR2 from the germline V gene are LGHNA and YNFKEQ.

Many counts were recorded for this clonotype. The chain uses TRBV7-8 and TRBJ1-1, with D unclear. Between the trimmed V and J ends, which lost 5 bases and 0 bases, there was a span of 10 bases. This CDR3 comprises 14 residues. The germline CDR1 and CDR2 sequences are SGHVS and FQNEAQ. CDR3 in amino acids: CASSPSGLNTEAFF. The CDR3 DNA follows: TGTGCCAGCAGCCCAAGCGGCTTGAACACTGAAGCTTTCTTT.

In this sample, this clonotype turned up many times. This rearrangement joins TRBV5-1 to TRBJ1-5; the D is unclear. V was clipped by 4 bases and J by 0 bases, with 14 bases between them. CDR1 SGHRS and CDR2 YFSETQ come from the germline V gene. The CDR3 has 16 residues. The CDR3 DNA is TGCGCCAGCAGCCCGCGGAAAGGGAATAGCAATCAGCCCCAGCATTTT. Translating it yields CASSPRKGNSNQPQHF. The complete variable domain, with remaining parts taken from reference TRBV5-1 and TRBJ1-5, reads KAGVTQTPRYLIKTRGQQVTLSCSPISGHRSVSWYQQTPGQGLQFLFEYFSETQRNKGNFPGRFSGRQFSNSRSEMNVSTLELGDSALYLCASSPRKGNSNQPQHFGDGTRLSIL.